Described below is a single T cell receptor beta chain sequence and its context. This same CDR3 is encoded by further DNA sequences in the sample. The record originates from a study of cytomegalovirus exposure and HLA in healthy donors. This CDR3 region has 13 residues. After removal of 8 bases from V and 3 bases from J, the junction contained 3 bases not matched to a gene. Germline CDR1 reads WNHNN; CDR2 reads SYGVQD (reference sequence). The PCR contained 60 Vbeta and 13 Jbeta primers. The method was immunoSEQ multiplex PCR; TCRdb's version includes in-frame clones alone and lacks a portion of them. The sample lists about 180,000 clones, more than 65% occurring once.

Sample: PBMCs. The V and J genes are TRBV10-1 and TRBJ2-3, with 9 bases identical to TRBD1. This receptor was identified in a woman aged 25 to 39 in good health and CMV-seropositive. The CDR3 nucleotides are TGCGCCAGCCGGGGACAGGGAACAGATACGCAGTATTTT. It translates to CASRGQGTDTQYF.